This TCR beta chain originates from a study of blood T cells in healthy people across ages. Overall study: The capture of about one barcoded beta molecule per two T cells was achieved by template switching.

Concerning this clonotype: What it recognizes is unknown. At one boundary the junction diverges from the germline segment, which might be a read error.

Per germline, CDR1 LGHNA and CDR2 YNFKEQ. CDR3 size: 11 residues. Next came a second PCR, run for roughly 6 to 11 cycles, which used a sample-barcoded 5' primer along with a J-beta primer mix. MiXCR, applied by TCRdb to the 5' RACE reads, yields one record per CDR3 protein. The sample shows just over 800,000 distinct CDR3 sequences, 55% to 65% of them seen only once. A minimum of 6 million PBMCs was isolated per sample. Study-level results: Whereas aged donors had fewer naive CD4+ cells, long-lived donors had more of them and higher diversity. A strong correlation was found between TCR beta diversity and the percentage of naive T cells.

This receptor was taken from a man aged 25 to 40 in good health. The source material was blood. V and J are TRBV4-2 and TRBJ2-7; D gene uncertain. CDR3 sequence (DNA): TGTGCCAACAGCCTTGATTACGAGCAGTACTTC. It is translated as CANSLDYEQYF.